Below are 14 T cell receptor beta chains sequenced from a single sample in a study of beta chain features in type 1 diabetes. The entirety of the isolated RNA underwent reverse transcription, so expressed TCRB transcripts were sequenced. Sequenced by immunoSEQ multiplex PCR; TCRdb stores in-frame clones only, minus some. The sample consists of around 40,000 clones, around 52% of them appearing once. Sequencing was done on a sample of Tregs from blood. The source of these receptors is a woman aged 18-30 years in good health.

CDR3 coding DNA: TGTGCCAGCAAGAGGCTAGCACTCACCGGGGAGCTGTTTTTT. It codes for CASKRLALTGELFF. V and J are TRBV27 and TRBJ2-2; perhaps TRBD2 as D (5 bases). CDR1 is MNHEY, CDR2 SMNVEV, per germline (reference sequence). The V and J ends lost 7 bases and 4 bases respectively, with 13 bases between them. The CDR3 length is 14 residues.

This clone is labeled as medium-sized. The chain combines TRBV7-9 with TRBJ1-2; no clear D. CDR1 is SEHNR, CDR2 FQNEAQ, per germline (reference sequence). V was clipped by 4 bases and J by 4 bases, with 10 bases between them. The CDR3 consists of 13 residues. In DNA form, the CDR3 reads TGTGCCAGCAGCTCGCAGAGGCCCTATGGCTACACCTTC. Protein: CASSSQRPYGYTF.

This clone has just a few counts. The chain couples TRBV19 to TRBJ2-2; 7 bases are shared with TRBD1. Germline CDR1 LNHDA, CDR2 SQIVND (reference sequence). The CDR3 contains 14 residues. With V trimmed by 4 bases and J by 5 bases, 4 bases remained unmatched. CDR3 bases: TGTGCCAGTAGTAGACAGGGTCATACCGGGGAGCTGTTTTTT. Encoded protein: CASSRQGHTGELFF.

This clone turned up a few times. The rearrangement joins TRBV28 to TRBJ2-1; D is possibly TRBD2 (5 bases). Trimming removed 6 bases at V and 8 bases at J, with 20 bases between. CDR1 is MDHEN, CDR2 SYDVKM, per germline. This CDR3 contains 15 residues. CDR3 loop: CASRLSGLARHEQFF. The CDR3 nucleotides are TGTGCCAGCAGACTCTCAGGACTGGCTCGTCATGAGCAGTTCTTC.

V usage is TRBV4-2 and J usage is TRBJ1-3, with D uncertain. Germline CDR1 LGHNA, CDR2 YNFKEQ. The CDR3 length is 13 residues. Trimming took off 8 bases at V and 2 bases at J, with 10 bases between the two ends. The CDR3 nucleotides read TGTGCCAGCCGTGCTTTAGCTGGAAACACCATATATTTT. It translates to CASRALAGNTIYF.

The J gene is TRBJ2-1, the V gene TRBV13; 8 positions match TRBD1. Trimming removed 5 bases from V and 4 bases from J; junction bases left unmatched: 7. Looked up from germline, CDR1 is PRHDT and CDR2 is FYEKMQ (reference sequence). The CDR3 has 15 amino acids. The CDR3 region is CASSQWGQDYNEQFF. The CDR3 nucleotides are TGTGCCAGCAGCCAATGGGGACAGGATTACAATGAGCAGTTCTTC. The whole variable domain, remainder taken from reference TRBV13 and TRBJ2-1, is AAGVIQSPRHLIKEKRETATLKCYPIPRHDTVYWYQQGPGQDPQFLISFYEKMQSDKGSIPDRFSAQQFSDYHSELNMSSLELGDSALYFCASSQWGQDYNEQFFGPGTRLTVL.

This clone has more than one count but fewer than ten. The chain has TRBV11-2 and TRBJ2-5; 7 positions match TRBD2. J was trimmed by 5 bases and V by 4 bases; bases with no gene match: 7. This CDR3 spans 14 amino acids. Germline V gene lookup returns CDR1 SGHAT and CDR2 FQNNGV. Here the CDR3 DNA reads TGTGCCAGCAGCTCGGGGTCCGGGGGGGAGACCCAGTACTTC. The encoded protein is CASSSGSGGETQYF. Full variable domain (rest looked up from reference TRBV11-2 and TRBJ2-5): EAGVAQSPRYKIIEKRQSVAFWCNPISGHATLYWYQQILGQGPKLLIQFQNNGVVDDSQLPKDRFSAERLKGVDSTLKIQPAKLEDSAVYLCASSSGSGGETQYFGPGTRLLVL.

V and J are TRBV5-4 and TRBJ2-1; D may be TRBD1 (6 bases). This CDR3 has 15 amino acids. V dropped 5 bases and J dropped 9 bases, with 21 bases sitting between them. CDR1 SGHNT and CDR2 YYREEE come from the germline V gene (reference sequence). This CDR3 is CASRVEGESWSEQFF. CDR3 coding DNA: TGTGCCAGCAGGGTTGAGGGGGAGTCTTGGAGTGAGCAGTTCTTC.

The chain is built from TRBV19 and TRBJ1-5; 12 bases are shared with TRBD1. The CDR3 runs to 18 residues. Germline CDR1 LNHDA, CDR2 SQIVND (reference sequence). Germline trimming cut 3 bases from V and 1 base from J; bases unmatched to any gene: 7. CDR3 sequence: CASSMGTGGMWSNQPQHF. CDR3 DNA sequence: TGTGCCAGTAGTATGGGGACAGGGGGCATGTGGAGCAATCAGCCCCAGCATTTT.

This chain uses TRBV29-1 with TRBJ2-1; unclear D gene. Between the trimmed V and J ends, which lost 8 bases and 0 bases, there was a span of 14 bases. This CDR3 comprises 14 residues. Germline V CDR1 and CDR2: SQVTM, ANQGSEA. The CDR3 spells CSTFHTLSYNEQFF. The CDR3 nucleotides read TGCAGCACCTTTCACACCCTCTCCTACAATGAGCAGTTCTTC.

This chain joins TRBV7-2 and TRBJ2-1; maybe TRBD1 (6 bases). Trimming shortened V by 3 bases and J by 5 bases, and 8 bases separated the two germline ends. CDR1 SGHTA and CDR2 FQGNSA come from the germline V gene. The CDR3 extends over 13 amino acids. CDR3: CASSFGQNNEQFF. The CDR3 bases are TGTGCCAGCAGCTTCGGACAGAACAATGAGCAGTTCTTC.

This clone was seen more than once but under ten times. This rearrangement joins TRBV28 to TRBJ2-6; 7 nucleotides line up with TRBD1. V shed 6 bases, J shed 2 bases, and the junction held 4 bases outside the gene matches. Germline V gene data show CDR1 as MDHEN and CDR2 as SYDVKM. The CDR3 spans 15 residues. This CDR3 is CASRSTGAGANVLTF. CDR3 nucleotide sequence: TGTGCCAGCAGATCTACAGGGGCTGGGGCCAACGTCCTGACTTTC.

This chain uses TRBV4-2 with TRBJ2-7, with D maybe TRBD1 (6 bases). Per germline, CDR1 LGHNA and CDR2 YNFKEQ. Between the trimmed V and J ends, which lost 1 base and 0 bases, there was a span of 10 bases. This CDR3 has 15 amino acids. The CDR3 DNA sequence: TGTGCCAGCAGCCAAGGGGACACCTTCTCCTACGAGCAGTACTTC. Amino acid sequence: CASSQGDTFSYEQYF.

The chain joins TRBV7-2 to TRBJ1-2; TRBD1 aligns across 11 bases. The CDR3 sequence is 15 residues long. V shed 4 bases and J 4 bases; nucleotides not matched to a gene: 5. The germline V gene has CDR1 SGHTA and CDR2 FQGNSA. The CDR3 sequence is CASSSPGTGGYGYTF. The CDR3 bases are TGTGCCAGCAGCTCTCCCGGGACAGGGGGCTATGGCTACACCTTC.